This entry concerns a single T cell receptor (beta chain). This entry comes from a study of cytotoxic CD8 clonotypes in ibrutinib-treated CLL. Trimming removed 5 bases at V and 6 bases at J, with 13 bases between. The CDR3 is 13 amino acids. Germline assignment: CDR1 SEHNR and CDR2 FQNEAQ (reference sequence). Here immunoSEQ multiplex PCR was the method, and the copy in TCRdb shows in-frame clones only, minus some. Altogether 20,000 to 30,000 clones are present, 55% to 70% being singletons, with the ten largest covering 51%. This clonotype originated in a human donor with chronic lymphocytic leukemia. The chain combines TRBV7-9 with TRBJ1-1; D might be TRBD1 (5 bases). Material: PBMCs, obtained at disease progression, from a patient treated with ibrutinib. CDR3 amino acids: CASSTWGSPEAFF. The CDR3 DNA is TGTGCCAGCAGCACCTGGGGGAGCCCTGAAGCTTTCTTT.